This entry lists 21 T cell receptor beta chains sequenced from one sample in a study of CD8 T cells in Susac syndrome. Roughly 0.45 to 1 ug RNA was reverse transcribed with random hexamers. Each CDR3 protein gets one entry after TCRdb re-called the immunoSEQ multiplex PCR reads with MiXCR. In the table there are 150,000 to 200,000 distinct CDR3 sequences, 90% to 95% of which are singletons. The specimen was CD4+ T cells from PBMCs. The receptors were sampled from a human donor with Susac syndrome.

This clonotype was seen more than once but under ten times. The chain combines TRBV29-1 with TRBJ2-3; tentatively, D is TRBD1 or TRBD2 (5 bases each). V lost 8 bases to trimming and J lost 2 bases, with 17 bases between them. This CDR3 comprises 14 residues. Per germline, CDR1 SQVTM and CDR2 ANQGSEA. The CDR3 DNA reads TGCAGCACCGGTGAGGGGCCGACCACAGATACGCAGTATTTT. Protein sequence: CSTGEGPTTDTQYF.

J is TRBJ2-5 and V is TRBV11-2; possibly TRBD2 for D (5 bases). The CDR3 totals 14 residues. Germline CDR1 reads SGHAT; CDR2 reads FQNNGV. V gave up 5 bases and J gave up 2 bases, with 12 bases separating them. CDR3 region: CASSTRTTQETQYF. CDR3 sequence (DNA): TGTGCCAGCAGCACTAGGACCACTCAAGAGACCCAGTACTTC.

V gene TRBV6-5 combines with J gene TRBJ2-2, with no clear D. CDR1 and CDR2 (germline): MNHEY, SVGAGI. Trimming took 2 bases from V and 2 from J, leaving 6 bases between them. CDR3 length equals 14 residues. The CDR3 loop reads CASSYLDNTGELFF. Here the CDR3 DNA reads TGTGCCAGCAGTTACCTCGACAACACCGGGGAGCTGTTTTTT.

The chain carries TRBV20-1 and TRBJ1-5, with D perhaps TRBD1 (6 bases). Germline V gene data show CDR1 as DFQATT and CDR2 as SNEGSKA (reference sequence). The CDR3 is made up of 17 amino acids. V lost 0 bases and J 2 bases, leaving 17 bases between the germline ends. The DNA of the CDR3 is TGCAGTGCTAGAGATTCGGGACAACTTTGGGGCAATCAGCCCCAGCATTTT. It codes for CSARDSGQLWGNQPQHF.

The table lists this clonotype with a count of one. The chain couples TRBV14 to TRBJ2-5; TRBD1 might be the D (6 bases). This CDR3 region has 18 residues. The germline V gene encodes CDR1 SGHDN and CDR2 FVKESK. Trimming cost V 0 bases and J 0 bases, with 17 bases left between them. The CDR3 region has the DNA TGTGCCAGCAGCCAAGATGCCTCCTGGACAGCTAACCAAGAGACCCAGTACTTC. Translating it yields CASSQDASWTANQETQYF. Full variable domain (missing parts from reference TRBV14 and TRBJ2-5): EAGVTQFPSHSVIEKGQTVTLRCDPISGHDNLYWYRRVMGKEIKFLLHFVKESKQDESGMPNNRFLAERTGGTYSTLKVQPAELEDSGVYFCASSQDASWTANQETQYFGPGTRLLVL.

J is TRBJ1-1 and V is TRBV3-1; the D is unclear. This CDR3 spans 15 amino acids. Germline V gene lookup returns CDR1 LGHDT and CDR2 YNNKEL (reference sequence). The V end lost 7 bases, the J end lost 4 bases, and 19 bases lay between the germline ends. CDR3 coding DNA: TGTGCCAGCACCCCACCACGAACAGCCAGCACTGAAGCTTTCTTT. Residues: CASTPPRTASTEAFF.

The chain is built from TRBV5-6 and TRBJ1-6, with D perhaps matching TRBD1 (5 bases). The germline CDR1 and CDR2 sequences are SGHDT and YYEEEE. There are 14 residues in the CDR3. V lost 1 base, J lost 9 bases, and 11 bases lay in between. In DNA, the CDR3 is TGTGCCAGCAGCTTGCGGGGACTAGGTTCACCCCTCCACTTT. Amino acids: CASSLRGLGSPLHF.

This clonotype has only a few counts. V and J are TRBV5-1 and TRBJ2-7; the D is unclear. The CDR3 spans 13 residues. The germline V gene encodes CDR1 SGHRS and CDR2 YFSETQ. The V end was cut by 0 bases, the J end by 3 bases, with 7 bases between. DNA for the CDR3: TGCGCCAGCAGCTTGGACGGCAACTACGAGCAGTACTTC. Protein: CASSLDGNYEQYF.

The chain links TRBV29-1 to TRBJ1-1; D uncertain. The V and J ends lost 7 bases and 1 base respectively, with 13 bases between them. The CDR3 has 13 amino acids. Germline CDR1 reads SQVTM; CDR2 reads ANQGSEA. CDR3 nucleotide sequence: TGCAGCGCTGCCGCTCTTGAGAACACTGAAGCTTTCTTT. It is translated as CSAAALENTEAFF.

The rearrangement uses TRBV10-3 and TRBJ2-5; D might be TRBD2 (6 bases). From germline, CDR1 is ENHRY and CDR2 SYGVKD. V lost 8 bases and J lost 0, with 7 bases in between. This CDR3 comprises 12 residues. DNA for the CDR3: TGTGCCATCGGGGGGAACCAAGAGACCCAGTACTTC. The encoded protein is CAIGGNQETQYF.

The chain links TRBV27 to TRBJ1-5, with unresolved D. This CDR3 is built from 15 residues. CDR1 is MNHEY and CDR2 is SMNVEV in the germline V gene (reference sequence). V was shortened by 3 bases and J by 3 bases, with 12 bases between the two germline ends. Here the CDR3 DNA reads TGTGCCAGCAGTTTTCGGGGTGTAGACAATCAGCCCCAGCATTTT. This translates into CASSFRGVDNQPQHF.

V and J are TRBV2 and TRBJ1-3, with TRBD1 as a possible D gene (6 bases). This CDR3 spans 15 amino acids. The germline gives CDR1 SNHLY, CDR2 FYNNEI. The V end lost 3 bases, the J end lost 1 base, and 10 bases lay between the germline ends. This chain's CDR3 is CASSEDSLSGNTIYF. In DNA, the CDR3 is TGTGCCAGCAGTGAGGACAGTTTATCTGGAAACACCATATATTTT.

The chain is built from TRBV9 and TRBJ2-5; TRBD2 aligns across 10 bases. Germline CDR1 is SGDLS and CDR2 is YYNGEE. J gave up 5 bases and V 0 bases, and 4 bases lay outside the gene matches. The CDR3 extends over 15 amino acids. The CDR3 spells CASSVVAGGWETQYF. DNA for the CDR3: TGTGCCAGCAGCGTAGTAGCGGGGGGATGGGAGACCCAGTACTTC.

The chain recombines TRBV12-3 or TRBV12-4 with TRBJ1-5; D gene uncertain. The CDR3 has 12 residues. The V and J ends lost 4 bases and 4 bases respectively, with 5 bases between them. CDR3 coding DNA: TGTGCCAGCAGTTCGGAGAATCAGCCCCAGCATTTT. This gives the protein CASSSENQPQHF.

A word on this clonotype: Compared with germline, one end of the junction differs, possibly owing to a read error. The chain combines TRBV7-7 with TRBJ2-2, with D perhaps given as TRBD1 or TRBD2 (5 bases each). This CDR3 is 15 amino acids long. CDR1 and CDR2 (germline): SSHAT, FNYEAQ (reference sequence). As DNA, the CDR3 is TGTGCTAGCAGCTTAGGGAGCAGGGATACCGGGGAGCTGTTTTTT. Translating it yields CASSLGSRDTGELFF.

This clonotype was found once. The CDR3 loop is CASSDRKESYEQYF. In DNA, the CDR3 is TGTGCCAGCAGCGACCGTAAGGAATCCTACGAGCAGTACTTC. The chain uses TRBV6-2 or TRBV6-3 and TRBJ2-7; no firm D call. This CDR3 has 14 amino acids. The V gene lost 6 bases and the J gene lost 1 base, with 13 bases spanning the gap. Germline lookup yields CDR1 MNHEY and CDR2 SVGEGT.

The J gene is TRBJ2-7, the V gene TRBV12-3 or TRBV12-4, with a possible D match to TRBD2 (7 bases). The germline V and J ends were trimmed by 7 bases and 2 bases, with 15 bases remaining between them. The CDR3 length is 14 residues. CDR3 nucleotide sequence: TGTGCCAGCACCTCGGGGGGCTATACCTACGAGCAGTACTTC. It codes for CASTSGGYTYEQYF.

V usage is TRBV2 and J usage is TRBJ2-1; tentatively, D is TRBD2 (5 bases). The V end was cut by 8 bases, the J end by 0 bases, with 14 bases between. Germline CDR1 is SNHLY and CDR2 is FYNNEI. This CDR3 is built from 15 residues. The CDR3 reads CASLWRASSYNEQFF. The CDR3 DNA follows: TGTGCCAGCCTATGGCGGGCAAGCTCCTACAATGAGCAGTTCTTC.

The chain joins TRBV6-2 or TRBV6-3 to TRBJ2-2, with unresolved D. The germline V gene has CDR1 MNHEY and CDR2 SVGEGT. V was cut by 2 bases and J by 0 bases, with 4 bases left in between. The CDR3 is 14 amino acids. CDR3 coding DNA: TGTGCCAGCAGTTACACGACGAACACCGGGGAGCTGTTTTTT. It is translated as CASSYTTNTGELFF.

The CDR3 nucleotides are TGCGCCAGCAGCGACGGGACAGCCAACTATGGCTACACCTTC. As protein: CASSDGTANYGYTF. The rearrangement links TRBV5-1 to TRBJ1-2, with 7 bases that match TRBD1. Germline V CDR1 and CDR2: SGHRS, YFSETQ. Germline trimming cut 4 bases from V and 2 bases from J; bases unmatched to any gene: 5. The CDR3 totals 14 residues. Together with reference TRBV5-1 and TRBJ1-2, the CDR3 gives the full variable domain: KAGVTQTPRYLIKTRGQQVTLSCSPISGHRSVSWYQQTPGQGLQFLFEYFSETQRNKGNFPGRFSGRQFSNSRSEMNVSTLELGDSALYLCASSDGTANYGYTFGSGTRLTVV.

This chain joins TRBV7-2 and TRBJ1-2; D gene uncertain. The V gene's germline CDR1 is SGHTA and CDR2 FQGNSA. Trimming left V 1 base short and J 7 bases short, with 16 bases between. This CDR3 region has 15 residues. The CDR3 here is CASSLVAGPLGGYTF. As DNA, the CDR3 is TGTGCCAGCAGCTTAGTCGCAGGCCCCCTCGGTGGCTACACCTTC.